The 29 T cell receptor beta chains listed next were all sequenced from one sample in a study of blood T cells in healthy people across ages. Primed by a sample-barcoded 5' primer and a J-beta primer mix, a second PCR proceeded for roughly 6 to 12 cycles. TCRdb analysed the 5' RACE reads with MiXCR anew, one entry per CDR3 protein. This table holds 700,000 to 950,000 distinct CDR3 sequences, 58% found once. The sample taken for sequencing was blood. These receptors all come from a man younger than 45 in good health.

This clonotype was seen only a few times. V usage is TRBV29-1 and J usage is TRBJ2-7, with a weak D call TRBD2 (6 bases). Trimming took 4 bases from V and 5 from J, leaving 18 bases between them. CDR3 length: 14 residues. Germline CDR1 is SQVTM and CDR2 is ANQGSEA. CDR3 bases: TGCAGCGTTGCGTCGCGGGGCCCCCCGGACGAGCAGTACTTC. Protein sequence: CSVASRGPPDEQYF.

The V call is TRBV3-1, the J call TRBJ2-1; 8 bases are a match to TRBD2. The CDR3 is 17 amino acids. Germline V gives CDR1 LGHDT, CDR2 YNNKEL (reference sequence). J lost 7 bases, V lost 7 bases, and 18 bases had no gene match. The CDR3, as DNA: TGTGCCAGCACTTCAACGGGGGGGCCTAACGTTAGGAATGAGCAGTTCTTC. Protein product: CASTSTGGPNVRNEQFF.

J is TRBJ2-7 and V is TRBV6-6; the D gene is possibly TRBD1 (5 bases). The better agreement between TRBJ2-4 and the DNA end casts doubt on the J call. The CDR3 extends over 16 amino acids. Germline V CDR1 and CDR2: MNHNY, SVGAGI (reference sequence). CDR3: CASSYSNDSGENIQYF. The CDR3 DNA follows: TGTGCCAGCAGTTACTCGAACGACAGTGGGGAAAACATTCAGTACTTC.

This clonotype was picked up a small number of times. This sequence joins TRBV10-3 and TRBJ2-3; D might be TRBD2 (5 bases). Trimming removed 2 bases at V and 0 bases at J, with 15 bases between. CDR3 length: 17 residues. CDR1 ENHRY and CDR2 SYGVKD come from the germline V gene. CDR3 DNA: TGTGCCATCAGTGAGCGGGAAAGCACCATTAGCACAGATACGCAGTATTTT. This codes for CAISERESTISTDTQYF.

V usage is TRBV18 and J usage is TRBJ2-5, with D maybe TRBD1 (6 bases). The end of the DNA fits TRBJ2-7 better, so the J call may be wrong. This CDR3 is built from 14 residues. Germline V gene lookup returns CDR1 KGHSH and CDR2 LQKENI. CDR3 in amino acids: CASSPGGQTYEQYF. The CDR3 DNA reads TGTGCCAGCTCACCAGGAGGACAGACCTACGAGCAGTACTTC.

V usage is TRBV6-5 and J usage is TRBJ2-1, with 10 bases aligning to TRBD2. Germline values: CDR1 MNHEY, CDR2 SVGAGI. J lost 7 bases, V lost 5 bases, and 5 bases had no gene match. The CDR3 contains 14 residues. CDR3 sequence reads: CASSDSGGRNEQFF. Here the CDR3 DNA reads TGTGCCAGCAGTGATAGCGGGGGGAGAAATGAGCAGTTCTTC.

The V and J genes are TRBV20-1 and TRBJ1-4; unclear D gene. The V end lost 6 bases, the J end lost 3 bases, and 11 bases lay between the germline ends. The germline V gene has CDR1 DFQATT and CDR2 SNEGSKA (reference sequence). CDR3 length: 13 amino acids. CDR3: CSAQTRANEKLFF. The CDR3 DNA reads TGCAGTGCGCAGACAAGGGCTAATGAAAAACTGTTTTTT.

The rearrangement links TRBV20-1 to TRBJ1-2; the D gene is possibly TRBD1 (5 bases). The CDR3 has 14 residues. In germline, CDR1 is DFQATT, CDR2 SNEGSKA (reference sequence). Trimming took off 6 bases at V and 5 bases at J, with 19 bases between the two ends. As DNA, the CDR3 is TGCAGTGCCACTACAGGAGCTATGGGGTATGGCTACACCTTC. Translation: CSATTGAMGYGYTF.

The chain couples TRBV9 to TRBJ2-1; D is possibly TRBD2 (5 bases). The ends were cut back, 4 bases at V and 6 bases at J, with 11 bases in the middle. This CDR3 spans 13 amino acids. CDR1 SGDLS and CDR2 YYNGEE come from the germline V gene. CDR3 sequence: CASSLGVANEQFF. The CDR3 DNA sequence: TGTGCCAGCAGCTTGGGAGTGGCCAATGAGCAGTTCTTC.

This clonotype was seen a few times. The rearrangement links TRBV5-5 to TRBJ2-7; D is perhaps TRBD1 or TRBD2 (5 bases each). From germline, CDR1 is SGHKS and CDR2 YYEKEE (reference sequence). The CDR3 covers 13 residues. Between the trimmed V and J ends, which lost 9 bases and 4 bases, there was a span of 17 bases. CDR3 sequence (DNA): TGTGCCACCTACCGGGACCTTGGATACGAGCAGTACTTC. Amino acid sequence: CATYRDLGYEQYF.

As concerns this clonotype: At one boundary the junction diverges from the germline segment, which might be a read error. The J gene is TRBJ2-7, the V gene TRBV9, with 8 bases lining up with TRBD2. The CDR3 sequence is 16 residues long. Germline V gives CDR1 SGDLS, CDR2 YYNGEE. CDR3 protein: CASSVGAASGQYEEYF. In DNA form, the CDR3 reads TGTGCCAGCAGCGTCGGCGCGGCTAGCGGGCAATACGAGGAGTACTTC.

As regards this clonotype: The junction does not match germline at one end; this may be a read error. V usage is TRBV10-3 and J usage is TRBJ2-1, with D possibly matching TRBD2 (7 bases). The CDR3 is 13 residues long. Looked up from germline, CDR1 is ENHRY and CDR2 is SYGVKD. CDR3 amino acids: CAITAGGDNELFF. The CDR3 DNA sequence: TGTGCCATCACCGCTGGGGGGGACAATGAGCTGTTCTTC.

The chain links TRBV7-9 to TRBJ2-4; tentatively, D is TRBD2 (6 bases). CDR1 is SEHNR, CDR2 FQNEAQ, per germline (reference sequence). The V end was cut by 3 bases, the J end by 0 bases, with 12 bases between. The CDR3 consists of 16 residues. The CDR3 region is CASSFWGDLAKNIQYF. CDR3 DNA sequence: TGTGCCAGCAGCTTTTGGGGGGACCTAGCCAAAAACATTCAGTACTTC. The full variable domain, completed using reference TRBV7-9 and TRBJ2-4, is DTGVSQNPRHKITKRGQNVTFRCDPISEHNRLYWYRQTLGQGPEFLTYFQNEAQLEKSRLLSDRFSAERPKGSFSTLEIQRTEQGDSAMYLCASSFWGDLAKNIQYFGAGTRLSVL.

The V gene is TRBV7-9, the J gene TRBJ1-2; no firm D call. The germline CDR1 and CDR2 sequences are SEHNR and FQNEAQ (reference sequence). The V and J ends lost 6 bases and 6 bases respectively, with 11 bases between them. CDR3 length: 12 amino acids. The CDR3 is CASSLAADGYTF. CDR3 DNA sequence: TGTGCCAGCAGTCTTGCAGCGGATGGCTACACCTTC.

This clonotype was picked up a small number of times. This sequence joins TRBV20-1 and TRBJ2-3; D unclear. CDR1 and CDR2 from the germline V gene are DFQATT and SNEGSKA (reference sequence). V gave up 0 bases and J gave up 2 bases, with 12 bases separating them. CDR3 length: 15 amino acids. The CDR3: CSARDPRLPTDTQYF. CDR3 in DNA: TGCAGTGCTAGAGACCCCCGCCTACCCACAGATACGCAGTATTTT.

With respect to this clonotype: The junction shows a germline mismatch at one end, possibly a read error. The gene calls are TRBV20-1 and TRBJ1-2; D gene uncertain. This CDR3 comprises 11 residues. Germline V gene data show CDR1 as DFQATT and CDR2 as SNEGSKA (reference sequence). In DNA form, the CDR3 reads TGCAGTGCCCCGGGTGTCTATGGCCACACCTTC. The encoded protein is CSAPGVYGHTF.

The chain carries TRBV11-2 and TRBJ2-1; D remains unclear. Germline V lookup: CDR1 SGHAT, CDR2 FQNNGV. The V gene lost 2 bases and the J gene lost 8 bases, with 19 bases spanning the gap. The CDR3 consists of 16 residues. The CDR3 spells CASSLFSVPVADEQFF. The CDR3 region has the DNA TGTGCCAGCAGCTTATTCTCCGTCCCGGTCGCGGATGAGCAGTTCTTC.

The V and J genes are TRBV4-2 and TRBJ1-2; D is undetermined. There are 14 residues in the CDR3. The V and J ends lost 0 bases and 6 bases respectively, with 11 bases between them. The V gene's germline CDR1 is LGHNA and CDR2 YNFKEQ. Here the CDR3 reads CASSQDGPRDGYTF. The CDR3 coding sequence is TGTGCCAGCAGCCAAGATGGACCCCGGGATGGCTACACCTTC.

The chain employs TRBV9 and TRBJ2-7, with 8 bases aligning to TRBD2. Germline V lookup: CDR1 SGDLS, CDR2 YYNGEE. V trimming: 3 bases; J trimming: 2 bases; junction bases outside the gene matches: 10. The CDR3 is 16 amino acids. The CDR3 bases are TGTGCCAGCAGCGGGACAAACGGGGGGGCCGCCTACGAGCAGTACTTC. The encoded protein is CASSGTNGGAAYEQYF.

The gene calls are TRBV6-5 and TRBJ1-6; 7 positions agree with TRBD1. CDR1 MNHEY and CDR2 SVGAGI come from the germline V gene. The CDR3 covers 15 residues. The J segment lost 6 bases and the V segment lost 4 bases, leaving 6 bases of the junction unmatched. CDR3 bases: TGTGCCAGCAGTTTAGACAGGGCCGGTAATTCACCCCTCCACTTT. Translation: CASSLDRAGNSPLHF.

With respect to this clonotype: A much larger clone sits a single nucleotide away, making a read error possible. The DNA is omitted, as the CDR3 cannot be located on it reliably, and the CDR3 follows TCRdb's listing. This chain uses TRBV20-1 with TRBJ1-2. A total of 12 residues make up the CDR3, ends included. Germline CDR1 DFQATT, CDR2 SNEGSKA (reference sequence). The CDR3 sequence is CSARTDLYGCTF.

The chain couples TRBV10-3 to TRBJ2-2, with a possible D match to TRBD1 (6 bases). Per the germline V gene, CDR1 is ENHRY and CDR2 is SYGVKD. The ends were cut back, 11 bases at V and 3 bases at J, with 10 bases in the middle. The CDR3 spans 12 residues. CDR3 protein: CAVPGDTGELFF. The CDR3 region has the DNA TGTGCCGTCCCAGGGGACACCGGGGAGCTGTTTTTT.

The CDR3 spells CASGRPGLGYEQYF. Here the CDR3 DNA reads TGTGCCAGCGGCCGACCGGGACTAGGTTACGAGCAGTACTTC. This chain joins TRBV28 and TRBJ2-7, with TRBD2 identical over 8 bases. Germline assignment: CDR1 MDHEN and CDR2 SYDVKM. The J segment lost 4 bases and the V segment lost 8 bases, leaving 10 bases of the junction unmatched. This CDR3 has 14 residues. The full variable domain, with the rest looked up from reference TRBV28 and TRBJ2-7, is DVKVTQSSRYLVKRTGEKVFLECVQDMDHENMFWYRQDPGLGLRLIYFSYDVKMKEKGDIPEGYSVSREKKERFSLILESASTNQTSMYLCASGRPGLGYEQYFGPGTRLTVT.

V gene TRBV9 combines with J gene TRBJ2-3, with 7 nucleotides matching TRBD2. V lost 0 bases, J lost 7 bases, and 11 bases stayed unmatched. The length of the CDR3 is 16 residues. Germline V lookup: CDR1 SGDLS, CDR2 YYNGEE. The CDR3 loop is CASSVEAGLGLYTQYF. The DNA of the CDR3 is TGTGCCAGCAGCGTAGAGGCTGGACTAGGTCTGTATACGCAGTATTTT.

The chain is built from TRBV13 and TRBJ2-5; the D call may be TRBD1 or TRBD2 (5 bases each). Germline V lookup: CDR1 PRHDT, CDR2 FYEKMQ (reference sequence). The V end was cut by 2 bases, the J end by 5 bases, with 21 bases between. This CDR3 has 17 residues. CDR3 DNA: TGTGCCAGCAGCTTACGCCTGCTATCGGGACGGACGGAGACCCAGTACTTC. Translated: CASSLRLLSGRTETQYF.

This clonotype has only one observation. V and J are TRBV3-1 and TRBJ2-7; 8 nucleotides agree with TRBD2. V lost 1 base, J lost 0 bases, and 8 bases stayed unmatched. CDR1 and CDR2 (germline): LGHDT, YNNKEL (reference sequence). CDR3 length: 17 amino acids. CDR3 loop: CASSQALGSGVSYEQYF. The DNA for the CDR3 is TGTGCCAGCAGCCAAGCCCTGGGTAGCGGGGTCTCCTACGAGCAGTACTTC.

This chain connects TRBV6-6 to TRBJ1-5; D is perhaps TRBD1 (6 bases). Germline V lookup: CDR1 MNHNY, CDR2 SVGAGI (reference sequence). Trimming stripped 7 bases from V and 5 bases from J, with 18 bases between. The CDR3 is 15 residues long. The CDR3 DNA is TGTGCCAGCATCAACACCCTGAGGGGGGATCAGCCCCAGCATTTT. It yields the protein CASINTLRGDQPQHF.

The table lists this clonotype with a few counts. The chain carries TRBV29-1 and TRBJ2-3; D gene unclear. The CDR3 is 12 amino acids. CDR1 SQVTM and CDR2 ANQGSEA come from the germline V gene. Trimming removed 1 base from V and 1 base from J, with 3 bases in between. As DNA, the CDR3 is TGCAGCGTTGAAGGGGGCACAGATACGCAGTATTTT. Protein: CSVEGGTDTQYF.

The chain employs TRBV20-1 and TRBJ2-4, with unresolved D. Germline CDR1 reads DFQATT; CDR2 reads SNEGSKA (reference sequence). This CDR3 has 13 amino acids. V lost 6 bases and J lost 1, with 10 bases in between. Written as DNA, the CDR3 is TGCAGTGCAAACACGGCGGCCAAAAACATTCAGTACTTC. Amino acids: CSANTAAKNIQYF.